This T cell receptor (beta chain) was captured by sequencing in a study of technical replicates of blood from several donors. Repertoires were generated with immunoSEQ multiplex PCR, while TCRdb's copy carries only in-frame clones and drops some. There are approximately 82,000 clones in the sample; roughly 92% occur only once, and just over 0.25% lies in the top ten. This clone has only one observation. V dropped 1 base and J dropped 2 bases, with 10 bases sitting between them. Germline CDR1 and CDR2: SGHVS and FNYEAQ. CDR3 length: 15 amino acids. This sequence originates from a human donor in good health. Source material: T cells isolated from PBMCs. The chain combines TRBV7-6 with TRBJ2-3, with a tentative D call TRBD2 (6 bases). In nucleotides, the CDR3 is TGTGCCAGCAGCTTAGACGGACTATACACAGATACGCAGTATTTT. Translation: CASSLDGLYTDTQYF. The full variable domain, in which reference TRBV7-6 and TRBJ2-3 provide the parts outside the CDR3, is GAGVSQSPRYKVTKRGQDVALRCDPISGHVSLYWYRQALGQGPEFLTYFNYEAQQDKSGLPNDRFSAERPEGSISTLTIQRTEQRDSAMYRCASSLDGLYTDTQYFGPGTRLTVL.